The 32 T cell receptor beta chains below were found in one sample sequenced in a study of T cells in women clearing cervical HPV infection. TCRdb keeps only in-frame clones here, not all; method: immunoSEQ multiplex PCR. The sample totals approximately 35,000 clones. Sequencing was performed on blood buffy coat. All receptors come from a woman between 18 and 70 years old with a cervical HPV16 infection that either progressed to CIN3+ or cleared (not recorded which).

Concerning this clone itself: The read falls 3 residues short of the CDR3 end, and the missing part is taken from the germline J gene. The chain couples TRBV2 to TRBJ2-2, with 11 bases matching TRBD1. The germline CDR1 and CDR2 sequences are SNHLY and FYNNEI. CDR3 length equals 15 residues. J gave up 2 bases and V 8 bases, and 4 bases lay outside the gene matches. The part of the CDR3 DNA that was read is TGTGCCAGCCGGACAGGGGGCTTTAACACCGGGGAG. Protein product: CASRTGGFNTGE. The CDR3 in its entirety is CASRTGGFNTGELFF.

A word on this clone: The read ends 3 residues before the CDR3 terminus; that terminus is restored from the germline J gene. The rearrangement joins TRBV19 to TRBJ2-5; 7 bases agree with TRBD2. Germline CDR1 reads LNHDA; CDR2 reads SQIVND (reference sequence). The CDR3 spans 16 residues. CDR3 protein: CASSAGSGALVGTQYF. CDR3 bases read: TGTGCCAGTAGTGCCGGAAGCGGGGCCTTAGTTGGTACC.

As concerns this clone: Coverage ceases 3 residues before the CDR3 finishes, and the germline J gene fills in the end. The V call is TRBV16, the J call TRBJ1-2; 7 bases are a match to TRBD1. The V gene's germline CDR1 is KGHSY and CDR2 FQNENV. With V trimmed by 0 bases and J by 4 bases, 11 bases remained unmatched. CDR3 length: 17 amino acids. CDR3 bases read: TGTGCCAGCAGCCAATCTGTTGACAGGGAAATGTCCTATGGC. The encoded protein is CASSQSVDREMSYG. The complete CDR3 sequence is CASSQSVDREMSYGYTF.

Remarks on this clone: The read finishes 3 residues shy of the CDR3 end, and the germline J gene is used to complete it. The J gene is TRBJ1-2, the V gene TRBV5-1; D is ambiguous. V lost 1 base and J 6 bases, leaving 16 bases between the germline ends. The CDR3 runs 15 residues. Germline V gene sequence: CDR1 SGHRS, CDR2 YFSETQ. CDR3 loop: CASSLSPGTSDGYTF. The DNA read from the CDR3 is TGCGCCAGCAGCTTGTCCCCTGGAACAAGCGATGGC.

As to this clone: The read ends 3 residues early relative to the CDR3; the germline J gene fills the gap. The rearrangement joins TRBV29-1 to TRBJ1-5; tentatively, D is TRBD1 (6 bases). Germline CDR1 and CDR2: SQVTM and ANQGSEA. Trimming left V 4 bases short and J 0 bases short, with 13 bases between. The CDR3 runs 15 residues. The sequenced part of the CDR3 DNA is TGCAGCGTTGGACTGGCAGGGGATAGCAATCAGCCC. Translating gives CSVGLAGDSNQP. The whole CDR3 reads CSVGLAGDSNQPQHF. The full variable domain, rest sourced from reference TRBV29-1 and TRBJ1-5, is SAVISQKPSRDICQRGTSLTIQCQVDSQVTMMFWYRQQPGQSLTLIATANQGSEATYESGFVIDKFPISRPNLTFSTLTVSNMSPEDSSIYLCSVGLAGDSNQPQHFGDGTRLSIL.

This CDR3 reads CASSPVGSWETQYF. The CDR3 DNA, read in part, is TGTGCCAGCAGCCCTGTTGGTAGCTGGGAGACC. The chain uses TRBV7-7 and TRBJ2-5, with D uncertain. The read finishes 3 residues shy of the CDR3 end, and the germline J gene is used to complete it. Trimming removed 5 bases at V and 5 bases at J, with 15 bases between. The CDR3 runs 14 residues. Germline V gene data show CDR1 as SSHAT and CDR2 as FNYEAQ (reference sequence).

With respect to this clone: The CDR3 extends 3 residues past the end of the read, so its final part is completed from the germline J gene. The chain carries TRBV20-1 and TRBJ1-6; D unclear. The germline gives CDR1 DFQATT, CDR2 SNEGSKA (reference sequence). The V gene lost 6 bases and the J gene lost 6 bases, with 9 bases spanning the gap. This CDR3 region has 12 residues. The CDR3 DNA, read in part, is TGCAGTGCAGGAGCGGGTAATTCACCC. This codes for CSAGAGNSP. The whole CDR3 is CSAGAGNSPLHF.

To note about this clone: The missing CDR3 end, 3 residues past where the read stops, is filled in from the germline J gene. V is TRBV5-1 and J is TRBJ1-4; D unclear. V lost 5 bases and J 3 bases, leaving 11 bases between the germline ends. CDR3 length: 14 residues. CDR1 and CDR2 (germline): SGHRS, YFSETQ. The DNA read from the CDR3 is TGCGCCAGCAGTTTAGGGTTAGCTAATGAAAAA. This gives the protein CASSLGLANEK. The complete CDR3 reads CASSLGLANEKLFF.

About this clone: The read finishes 3 residues shy of the CDR3 end, and the germline J gene is used to complete it. The chain has TRBV19 and TRBJ2-4, with 7 bases matching TRBD1. CDR1 is LNHDA and CDR2 is SQIVND in the germline V gene (reference sequence). The length of the CDR3 is 14 residues. The CDR3 sequence: CASARDSTNYGQYF. The sequenced CDR3 bases are TGTGCCAGTGCCCGGGACAGCACTAACTATGGT.

Details on this clone: The read falls 3 residues short of the CDR3 end, and the missing part is taken from the germline J gene. This chain joins TRBV15 and TRBJ2-7, with TRBD1 identical over 12 bases. V lost 1 base to trimming and J lost 5 bases; unmatched junction nucleotides: 6. Per germline, CDR1 LNHNV and CDR2 YYDKDF (reference sequence). The CDR3 consists of 16 residues. The CDR3 reads CATSRGGTGGIHEQYF. The sequenced part of the CDR3 DNA is TGTGCCACCAGCAGAGGGGGGACAGGGGGCATACACGAG.

A word on this clone: The CDR3 end is not reached by the read, which stops 3 residues before it; the germline J gene fills it in. This chain joins TRBV7-2 and TRBJ2-1; no firm D call. Germline assignment: CDR1 SGHTA and CDR2 FQGNSA. This CDR3 spans 15 amino acids. V was clipped by 1 base and J by 8 bases, with 15 bases between them. The sequenced CDR3 bases are TGTGCCAGCAGCTTAGGTCCCGGCTTGCAGGATGAG. Translated, it gives CASSLGPGLQDE. The full CDR3 protein reads CASSLGPGLQDEQFF.

About this clone itself: The DNA ends 3 residues before the CDR3 does, and the rest of the CDR3 is filled in from the germline J gene. The chain recombines TRBV20-1 with TRBJ2-7; 7 nucleotides agree with TRBD2. CDR3 length equals 15 residues. Trimming cost V 4 bases and J 2 bases; bases outside gene matches: 11. Germline-derived CDR1 and CDR2 are DFQATT and SNEGSKA (reference sequence). The sequenced part of the CDR3 DNA is TGCAGTGCTACCACCCCTTGGGGGGGAACCTACGAG. Translated, it gives CSATTPWGGTYE. The entire CDR3 sequence reads CSATTPWGGTYEQYF.

About this clone: The CDR3 end is not reached by the read, which stops 3 residues before it; the germline J gene fills it in. The rearrangement uses TRBV19 and TRBJ2-2, with D possibly being TRBD2 (6 bases). The germline gives CDR1 LNHDA, CDR2 SQIVND (reference sequence). The CDR3 length is 17 residues. V lost 3 bases and J lost 1, with 15 bases in between. The part of the CDR3 DNA that was read is TGTGCCAGTAGTATCGCCTGGGGTAGCGGGAACACCGGGGAG. Amino acids: CASSIAWGSGNTGE. The whole CDR3 region reads CASSIAWGSGNTGELFF.

As regards this clone: The CDR3 end is not reached by the read, which stops 3 residues before it; the germline J gene fills it in. This chain connects TRBV6-2 or TRBV6-3 to TRBJ2-7; D remains ambiguous. CDR1 is MNHEY and CDR2 is SVGEGT in the germline V gene. Trimming removed 5 bases from V and 4 bases from J, with 24 bases in between. The CDR3 runs 17 residues. The sequenced CDR3 bases are TGTGCCAGCAGTAACGTTTTGCTATTCGGTCAACCGTACGAG. Translation: CASSNVLLFGQPYE. The CDR3 reads in full as CASSNVLLFGQPYEQYF.

In the case of this clone: Read sequence stops 3 residues before the CDR3 end, and the germline J gene provides the missing end. The genes are TRBV10-3 and TRBJ2-3; 8 nucleotides match TRBD1. With 4 bases clipped from V and 0 bases from J, the junction kept 3 bases outside the gene matches. The CDR3 spans 15 residues. The germline V gene has CDR1 ENHRY and CDR2 SYGVKD. CDR3 sequence reads: CAISVNRGSTDTQYF. The sequenced part of the CDR3 DNA is TGTGCCATCAGTGTTAACAGGGGGAGCACAGATACG.

A note on this clone: Coverage ceases 3 residues before the CDR3 finishes, and the germline J gene fills in the end. The chain employs TRBV6-2 or TRBV6-3 and TRBJ2-1; 13 bases agree with TRBD2. Germline trimming cut 0 bases from V and 8 bases from J; bases unmatched to any gene: 7. Germline CDR1 MNHEY, CDR2 SVGEGT. CDR3 length equals 17 residues. CDR3 bases read: TGTGCCAGCAGTTACTCGCCAATACTAGCGGGAGGGTATGAG. It encodes CASSYSPILAGGYE. The full CDR3 reads CASSYSPILAGGYEQFF.

Regarding this clone: The read gets to within 3 residues of the CDR3 end, and the germline J gene fills in the rest. This sequence joins TRBV5-4 and TRBJ2-5; TRBD1 aligns across 10 bases. J lost 6 bases, V lost 1 base, and 6 bases had no gene match. Germline V lookup: CDR1 SGHNT, CDR2 YYREEE (reference sequence). The CDR3 length is 15 residues. The covered CDR3 bases are TGTGCCAGCAGCTTGTCGAGGGACAGGGGCAAGACC. This codes for CASSLSRDRGKT. The entire CDR3 sequence reads CASSLSRDRGKTQYF. Looking up the rest from reference TRBV5-4 and TRBJ2-5 gives the full variable domain: ETGVTQSPTHLIKTRGQQVTLRCSSQSGHNTVSWYQQALGQGPQFIFQYYREEENGRGNFPPRFSGLQFPNYSSELNVNALELDDSALYLCASSLSRDRGKTQYFGPGTRLLVL.

About this clone itself: The CDR3 end falls 3 residues outside the read, so it is completed with the germline J gene. This chain uses TRBV7-3 with TRBJ2-1, with TRBD1 identical over 11 bases. The trim removed 6 bases at V and 8 bases at J, leaving 12 bases unmatched. The CDR3 sequence is 16 residues long. Per germline, CDR1 SGHTA and CDR2 FQGTGA. The CDR3 loop is CASSKFPDRGLYEQFF. CDR3 bases read: TGTGCCAGCAGTAAATTCCCGGACAGGGGGCTGTATGAG.

As concerns this clone: The missing CDR3 end, 3 residues past where the read stops, is filled in from the germline J gene. The V and J genes are TRBV11-3 and TRBJ2-7; 7 bases are a match to TRBD2. CDR1 is SGHNT and CDR2 is YENEEA in the germline V gene. The CDR3 contains 15 residues. Trimming cost V 6 bases and J 3 bases; bases outside gene matches: 11. The part of the CDR3 DNA that was read is TGTGCCAGCAGTCCGCTAGCGGTCGGAGGCTACGAG. Translation gives CASSPLAVGGYE. The CDR3 in its entirety is CASSPLAVGGYEQYF.

Remarks on this clone: The read falls 3 residues short of the CDR3 end, and the missing part is taken from the germline J gene. The chain couples TRBV2 to TRBJ1-2; D is perhaps TRBD1 (5 bases). This CDR3 has 13 residues. CDR1 is SNHLY, CDR2 FYNNEI, per germline. The CDR3 bases that were read are TGTGCCAGCAGTGAATTAGGGGAGGACGAC. Translated, it gives CASSELGEDD. The CDR3 in full is CASSELGEDDYTF.

The CDR3 here is CASSRDRLEAFF. The sequenced part of the CDR3 DNA is TGTGCCAGTAGTAGGGACAGGCTGGAA. This chain joins TRBV19 and TRBJ1-1; 8 bases are shared with TRBD1. From the germline J gene comes the end of the CDR3, since the read stops 3 residues before it. Germline V lookup: CDR1 LNHDA, CDR2 SQIVND (reference sequence). This CDR3 contains 12 residues.

Points on this clone: The sequenced fragment ends 3 residues before the CDR3 boundary, so the rest is inferred from the germline J gene. The chain uses TRBV7-3 and TRBJ2-1, with 8 bases matching TRBD1. The CDR3 has 13 amino acids. Germline lookup yields CDR1 SGHTA and CDR2 FQGTGA. V lost 3 bases, J lost 8 bases, and 3 bases stayed unmatched. CDR3 sequence: CASSLDREDEQFF. Incomplete CDR3 DNA: TGTGCCAGCAGCTTGGACAGGGAGGATGAG. Filled out from reference TRBV7-3 and TRBJ2-1, the complete variable domain reads GAGVSQTPSNKVTEKGKYVELRCDPISGHTALYWYRQSLGQGPEFLIYFQGTGAADDSGLPNDRFFAVRPEGSVSTLKIQRTERGDSAVYLCASSLDREDEQFFGPGTRLTVL.

In regard to this clone: The DNA ends 3 residues before the CDR3 does, and the rest of the CDR3 is filled in from the germline J gene. This sequence joins TRBV18 and TRBJ1-2, with 7 bases matching TRBD1. This CDR3 has 16 residues. Germline CDR1 KGHSH, CDR2 LQKENI. CDR3 bases read: TGTGCCAGCTCCCTGATCCGGGACAGACACACAGATACC. Residues: CASSLIRDRHTDT. The whole CDR3 protein is CASSLIRDRHTDTYTF.

To note about this clone: The CDR3 end is not reached by the read, which stops 3 residues before it; the germline J gene fills it in. The gene calls are TRBV2 and TRBJ2-1, with TRBD1 matching 11 bases. J was trimmed by 2 bases and V by 6 bases; bases with no gene match: 3. The CDR3 extends over 15 amino acids. Germline assignment: CDR1 SNHLY and CDR2 FYNNEI. The sequenced CDR3 bases are TGTGCCAGCAGGAAGGGACAGGGGGCCTACAATGAG. Translated, it gives CASRKGQGAYNE. The full CDR3 reads CASRKGQGAYNEQFF.

Notes on this clone: From the germline J gene comes the end of the CDR3, since the read stops 3 residues before it. This chain links TRBV5-1 with TRBJ1-5; D may be TRBD1 (5 bases). Germline-derived CDR1 and CDR2 are SGHRS and YFSETQ. CDR3 length: 13 residues. Trimming removed 3 bases from V and 5 bases from J, with 9 bases in between. This chain's CDR3 is CASSSLGDQPQHF. The sequenced part of the CDR3 DNA is TGCGCCAGCAGCTCGTTAGGGGATCAGCCC.

About this clone itself: The CDR3 goes on 3 residues after the read ends, and that part is filled in from the germline J gene. This chain uses TRBV19 with TRBJ1-6, with TRBD1 matching over 9 bases. The ends lost 5 bases at V and 10 bases at J; junction bases unmatched: 12. The CDR3 length is 16 residues. Germline CDR1 reads LNHDA; CDR2 reads SQIVND (reference sequence). The CDR3 DNA, read in part, is TGTGCCAGTAGTGCTGACAGGGGGGCCCCAGGATCACCC. As protein: CASSADRGAPGSP. The full CDR3 sequence reads CASSADRGAPGSPLHF.

Of note for this clone: The read is 3 residues too short to cover the CDR3 end, so that end is filled in from the germline J gene. The rearrangement links TRBV18 to TRBJ2-5; 10 bases line up with TRBD2. Germline assignment: CDR1 KGHSH and CDR2 LQKENI. J lost 0 bases, V lost 4 bases, and 8 bases had no gene match. This CDR3 spans 17 amino acids. CDR3 bases read: TGTGCCAGCTCACGCCGGACTAGCGGAACAAACCAAGAGACC. Protein: CASSRRTSGTNQET. The whole CDR3 sequence is CASSRRTSGTNQETQYF.

Of note for this clone: The CDR3 end lies 3 residues beyond the end of the read and is filled in from the germline J gene. This chain uses TRBV19 with TRBJ2-7; 8 positions match TRBD1. The V segment lost 6 bases and the J segment 6 bases; nucleotides outside the gene matches: 16. CDR3 size: 16 residues. Germline assignment: CDR1 LNHDA and CDR2 SQIVND (reference sequence). CDR3 in amino acids: CASSPGTGISNREQYF. The covered CDR3 bases are TGTGCCAGTAGCCCCGGGACAGGAATTTCTAACCGCGAG.

About this clone itself: The missing CDR3 end, 3 residues past where the read stops, is filled in from the germline J gene. This rearrangement joins TRBV5-1 to TRBJ2-2; 10 nucleotides line up with TRBD1. Germline CDR1 is SGHRS and CDR2 is YFSETQ. CDR3 length: 17 amino acids. This CDR3 is CASSLSAQGQGNSPLFF. The covered CDR3 bases are TGCGCCAGCAGCCTTTCCGCGCAGGGACAGGGGAATTCACCG.

Worth noting for this clone: The read ends 3 residues before the CDR3 terminus; that terminus is restored from the germline J gene. The V and J genes are TRBV20-1 and TRBJ2-4; TRBD2 is a possible D gene (6 bases). The CDR3 loop spans 13 amino acids. The ends were cut back, 6 bases at V and 5 bases at J, with 14 bases in the middle. Germline V gene lookup returns CDR1 DFQATT and CDR2 SNEGSKA (reference sequence). CDR3 DNA, as far as it was read: TGCAGTGCACCGGGACTTGGCGAAAACATT. This gives the protein CSAPGLGENI. The complete CDR3 sequence is CSAPGLGENIQYF.

On this clone: The CDR3 end falls 3 residues outside the read, so it is completed with the germline J gene. V and J are TRBV7-9 and TRBJ1-2; D is possibly TRBD1 (5 bases). The CDR3 runs 15 residues. Germline CDR1 SEHNR, CDR2 FQNEAQ (reference sequence). The CDR3 sequence: CASSQTGTQGEDYTF. The part of the CDR3 DNA that was read is TGTGCCAGCAGCCAAACCGGGACTCAGGGAGAAGAC.

A remark on this clone: The read stops 3 residues short of the end of the CDR3; the missing end is completed from the germline J gene. V gene TRBV19 combines with J gene TRBJ2-1, with D possibly TRBD1 on 5 matching bases. The CDR3 length is 13 residues. Trimming removed 6 bases from V and 3 bases from J, with 9 bases in between. Germline V gene lookup returns CDR1 LNHDA and CDR2 SQIVND (reference sequence). Incomplete CDR3 DNA: TGTGCCAGTAGCAAGGACAACTACAATGAG. Protein sequence: CASSKDNYNE. The full CDR3 reads CASSKDNYNEQFF.